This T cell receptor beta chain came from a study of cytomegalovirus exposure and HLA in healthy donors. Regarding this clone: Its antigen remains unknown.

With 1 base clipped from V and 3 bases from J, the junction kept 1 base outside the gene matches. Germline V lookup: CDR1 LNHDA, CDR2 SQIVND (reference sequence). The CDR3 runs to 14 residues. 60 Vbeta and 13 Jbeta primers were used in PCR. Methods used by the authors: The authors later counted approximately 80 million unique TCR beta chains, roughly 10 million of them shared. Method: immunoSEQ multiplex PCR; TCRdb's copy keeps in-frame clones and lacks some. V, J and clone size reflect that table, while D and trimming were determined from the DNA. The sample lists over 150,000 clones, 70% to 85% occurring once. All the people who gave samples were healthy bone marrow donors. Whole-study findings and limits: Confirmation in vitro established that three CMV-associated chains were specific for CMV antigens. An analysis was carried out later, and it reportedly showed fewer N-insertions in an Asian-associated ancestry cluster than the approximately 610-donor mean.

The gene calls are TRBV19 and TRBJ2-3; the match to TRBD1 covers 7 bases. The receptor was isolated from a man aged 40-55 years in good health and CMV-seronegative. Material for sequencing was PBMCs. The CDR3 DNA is TGTGCCAGTAGTATAGGACAGGGAACAGATACGCAGTATTTT. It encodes CASSIGQGTDTQYF.